The next 3 T cell receptor beta chains were all read from a single sample in a study of blood T cell repertoires in COVID-19. Data came from immunoSEQ multiplex PCR; TCRdb stores just in-frame clones and leaves some out. Among about 170,000 clones listed, roughly 84% were seen once. The source material was peripheral blood. All receptors come from an elderly woman with active or convalescent COVID-19.

This clone is medium-sized within its sample. The gene calls are TRBV7-2 and TRBJ2-3; 7 positions match TRBD1. The CDR3 sequence is 15 residues long. Germline lookup yields CDR1 SGHTA and CDR2 FQGNSA. Trimming cost V 7 bases and J 2 bases; bases outside gene matches: 9. The CDR3 nucleotides read TGTGCCAGCAACGCCGACAGGGCCCTCACAGATACGCAGTATTTT. Its translation is CASNADRALTDTQYF.

V usage is TRBV6-1 and J usage is TRBJ1-2, with a weak D call TRBD1 (6 bases). The CDR3 has 15 amino acids. Between the trimmed V and J ends, which lost 3 bases and 5 bases, there was a span of 16 bases. Germline V lookup: CDR1 MNHNS, CDR2 SASEGT. The CDR3 nucleotides read TGTGCCAGCAGTGAGACCCAAAACAGGGCGTATGGCTACACCTTC. It is translated as CASSETQNRAYGYTF.

This rearrangement joins TRBV29-1 to TRBJ1-1; 9 bases are a match to TRBD1. Germline V lookup: CDR1 SQVTM, CDR2 ANQGSEA. Trimming at V came to 6 bases and at J to 5 bases, leaving 10 bases not matched to a gene. The CDR3 is 14 amino acids. The CDR3 sequence: CSVDDRDRATEAFF. CDR3 DNA sequence: TGCAGCGTGGATGACCGGGACAGGGCGACTGAAGCTTTCTTT.